Sequencing of this T cell receptor beta chain was carried out in a study of CD8+CD57+ T cells in acquired aplastic anemia (dated by TCRdb to the late 2010s). Study-level background: On average, sorted CD4+ and CD8+ cells yielded around 3.5 ug of extracted DNA, with a range of roughly 0.18 to 27.4 ug. Broader findings and caveats from the paper: Roughly 30 CD8+ CDR3 sequences were found to be shared between patients and controls, but these sequences appeared to be highly expressed in patients and within the immunodominant clones of the patients. CD8+ Simpson's diversity did not differ significantly between patients and healthy controls (P=0.060).

At least ten counts were recorded for this clonotype. The antigen it binds to is not known. Qualities for individual bases were not recorded, and no much larger clone is one base off. Reading the germline V gene gives CDR1 SGHRS and CDR2 YFSETQ. V is clipped by 3 bases and J by 8 bases, and the sequence between their germline boundaries is 9 bases long. There are 13 amino acids in the CDR3, from cysteine to phenylalanine inclusive. Only the CDR3 part of the read is kept: 39 bases, read in frame from the first base. TCR repertoires of sorted CD4+ and CD8+ blood T cells from severe aplastic anemia patients and healthy subjects were deep-sequenced in the study. Ficoll-Paque density gradient centrifugation was used to isolate peripheral blood mononuclear cells. Before DNA extraction, CD4+ and CD8+ T cells were sorted by FACS or by magnetic beads. Genomic DNA was used as template for profiling of TCR beta VDJ combinations and CDR3 sequences. An Illumina HiSeq 2000 was used for TCR repertoire sequencing. The authors' analysis ran thus. TRBV/TRBJ rearrangement plots, CDR3 size and DJ length profiles, and Simpson's diversity index were used to evaluate the repertoires. Whichever DNA sequence was most abundant in the deep sequencing data was defined as the immunodominant clone. CDR3 amino acid sequences were screened for sharing across subjects and were compared with published repertoires and the VDJdb database. TCRdb cleaned the public reads at Q25 with fastp, built clones with MiXCR and kept in-frame beta chains. Rows are combined by CDR3 protein, so each entry shows the most common genes and DNA. In this record, the V and J calls reflect TCRdb's handling and not the investigators' own analysis. Within this sample are approximately 270,000 distinct CDR3 sequences, with 56% of them counted one time only. The biggest ten clones account for less than 9.5% of the sample.

This TCR was recovered from a human donor with severe aplastic anemia or a healthy control (not recorded which). Input material: sorted CD4+, CD8+, or CD8+CD57+ T cells (not recorded which) from PBMCs. The chain is assembled from TRBV5-1 and TRBJ1-6, with an unclear D gene assignment. The CDR3 amino acid sequence is: CASSSDGHSPLHF. The nucleotide sequence reads TGCGCCAGCAGCTCGGACGGGCATTCACCCCTCCACTTT.